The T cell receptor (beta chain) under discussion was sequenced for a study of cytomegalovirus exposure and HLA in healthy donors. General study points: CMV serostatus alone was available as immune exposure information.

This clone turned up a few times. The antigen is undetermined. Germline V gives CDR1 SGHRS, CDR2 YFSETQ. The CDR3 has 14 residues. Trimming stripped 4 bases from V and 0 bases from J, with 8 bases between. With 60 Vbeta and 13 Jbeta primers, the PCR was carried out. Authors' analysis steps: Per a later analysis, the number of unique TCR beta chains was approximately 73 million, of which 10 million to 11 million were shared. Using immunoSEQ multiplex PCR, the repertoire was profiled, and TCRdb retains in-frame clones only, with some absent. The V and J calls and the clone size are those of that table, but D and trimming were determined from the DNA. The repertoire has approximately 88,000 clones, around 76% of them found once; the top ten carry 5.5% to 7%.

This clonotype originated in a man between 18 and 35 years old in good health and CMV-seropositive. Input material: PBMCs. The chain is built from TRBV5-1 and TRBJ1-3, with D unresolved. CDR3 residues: CASSPVSSGNTIYF. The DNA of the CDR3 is TGCGCCAGCAGCCCGGTGAGCTCTGGAAACACCATATATTTT.